Below, one T cell receptor beta chain is given with its context. This clonotype appeared many times. What this receptor recognizes is not known. Qualities for individual bases were not recorded, and no much larger clone is one base off. Patients with hyperthyroidism were aged 18 to 65 years, had been newly diagnosed, and had a disease duration of less than 2 months. Patients were excluded if they had other autoimmune diseases, uncontrolled infections, pregnancy or lactation. Diagnosis relied on clinical symptoms, serum thyroxine, TRAb, thyroid ultrasound and orbital computed tomography. Total RNA was extracted with Trizol reagent and quality-checked on an Agilent 2100 Bioanalyzer. This entry belongs to a study of Graves' ophthalmopathy and Graves' hyperthyroidism listed by TCRdb under 2018. In the study overall: Hyperthyroidism was defined as stable when no progression to ophthalmopathy occurred within 18 months of follow-up. For independent validation, a separate cohort was made up of around 18 hyperthyroidism patients plus 17 patients who later progressed from hyperthyroidism to ophthalmopathy. TCR beta repertoire signatures were used to distinguish Graves' ophthalmopathy from Graves' hyperthyroidism and to predict progression to ophthalmopathy. To explore V-J signatures distinguishing ophthalmopathy from hyperthyroidism, a discovery set of 100 or so patients (fewer than 45 ophthalmopathy, some 57 stable hyperthyroidism) was enrolled. In about 6 hyperthyroidism patients, the T-cell repertoire of thyroid tissue was compared with the T-cell repertoire of blood. Following sampling, methimazole starting at 30 mg daily was administered to hyperthyroidism patients, and high-dose intravenous methylprednisolone was administered to ophthalmopathy patients. In total, approximately 130 blood samples were TCR-sequenced: 40 to 45 ophthalmopathy, roughly 80 hyperthyroidism and some 17 hyperthyroidism-to-ophthalmopathy patients. Broad study findings and their caveats: Ophthalmopathy was separated from stable hyperthyroidism by the 13-signature model with about 89% sensitivity and approximately 84% specificity in cross-validation and with 80%/75% in the test set. Sample size was not predetermined statistically, and investigators were not blinded to group allocation. Most expanded thyroid clonotypes with a frequency above 0.001 also appeared in blood, which suggests that blood repertoires may reflect the immune response in the thyroid. In validation, the model predicted ophthalmopathy progression with about 70% sensitivity and approximately 78% specificity; approximately 12 predicted patients were CT-confirmed with GO in a median of about 6.1 months.

The germline ends are 14 bases apart after V is trimmed by 1 base and J by 7 bases. The CDR3 runs 15 amino acids, cysteine and phenylalanine included. This entry keeps only the CDR3 DNA: 45 bases, framed from base 1. From a lookup of the germline V gene (reference sequence), CDR1 and CDR2 are DFQATT and SNEGSKA. For repertoire sequencing, the TCR beta CDR3 regions were amplified from RNA transcripts. The first round was an RT-PCR using HTBI primers with the Qiagen OneStep RT-PCR kit, and this first round was followed by a second-round multiplex PCR, then size selection and purification. Libraries were sequenced on an Illumina HiSeq2000 using paired-end 100 bp reads. The authors processed their data as follows. Reads were processed with SOAPnuke, discarding reads with adapters, uncalled bases, mean Phred below 15, or no exact constant-primer or identifier match. High-quality paired reads were merged with COPE v1.2.5. Unique nucleotide sequences were defined as clonotypes and aligned to IMGT TRB V, D and J references using MiTCR v1.1. Only V-J combinations with frequency above 0.0001 were analysed, covering about 99% of repertoires. For each V-J combination, a TCR clonal expansion and chaos score was defined as F50 clonal expansion divided by the chaos observed in the TCRdist matrix. Features were reduced by Welch's t-statistics and random forest to 10 to 15 V-J combinations, which fed a naive Bayes classifier. Thyroid-blood repertoire similarity was quantified with the Morisita-Horn index. Starting from the raw public reads, TCRdb applied fastp trimming at Q25, assembled clones with MiXCR and retained in-frame beta chains. CDR3 protein duplicates are merged, each entry listing the most common genes and DNA. TCRdb, not the original authors, processed these V and J calls. For this sample there are around 1,000,000 distinct CDR3 sequences; about two fifths appear just once. 11% of the sample is held by the ten biggest clonotypes.

Recombination joined TRBV20-1 with TRBJ1-6; D gene: possibly TRBD1, on 6 matching bases. The clonotype comes from an adult man with Graves' hyperthyroidism. Sequencing input: peripheral blood or thyroid tissue (not recorded which). Here the CDR3 is given as CSARGLDSDNSPLHF. The DNA sequence reads TGCAGTGCTAGAGGTCTGGACAGCGACAATTCACCCCTCCACTTT.